What follows are 27 T cell receptor beta chains derived from one specimen sequenced in a study of graft-versus-host responses after intestinal transplantation. This table comes from immunoSEQ multiplex PCR, and its TCRdb copy is limited to in-frame clones, with some not included. This repertoire shows under 20,000 clones, 38% found once; its top ten account for around 0.84%. Specimen: alloreactive CD4+ T cells from a mixed lymphocyte reaction culture, collected before intestinal transplant. Subset here: CFSE-low proliferating T cells sorted from approximately six-day pre-transplant mixed lymphocyte reaction (GvH or HvG direction). The receptors shown here come from a human patient who received an intestinal transplant.

The chain combines TRBV6-6 with TRBJ1-2; 7 bases align to TRBD1. The CDR3 has 12 residues. The V and J ends lost 7 bases and 8 bases, in that order; junction bases with no gene match: 7. CDR1 and CDR2 (germline): MNHNY, SVGAGI (reference sequence). The DNA of the CDR3 is TGTGCCAGCACTAGACAGGGTGTAGGCTACACCTTC. This codes for CASTRQGVGYTF.

The sample holds a few counts of this clone. The rearrangement joins TRBV6-4 to TRBJ2-1; maybe TRBD2 (6 bases). The CDR3 consists of 18 residues. Trimming took 5 bases from V and 2 from J, leaving 22 bases between them. Germline CDR1 MRHNA, CDR2 SNTAGT. The CDR3 is CASSRRSGILSTYNEQFF. The CDR3 DNA sequence: TGTGCCAGCAGTCGGCGTAGCGGAATCCTTAGTACCTACAATGAGCAGTTCTTC.

This clone was picked up a small number of times. The chain couples TRBV10-3 to TRBJ2-3; 7 bases align to TRBD2. The germline CDR1 and CDR2 sequences are ENHRY and SYGVKD. Trimming cost V 3 bases and J 1 base; bases outside gene matches: 7. This CDR3 is 16 amino acids long. The CDR3 DNA follows: TGTGCCATCAGTGACCAAGCGGGGAGGGGCACAGATACGCAGTATTTT. Translation gives CAISDQAGRGTDTQYF.

V usage is TRBV5-1 and J usage is TRBJ2-4, with 7 bases identical to TRBD1. The CDR3 runs 15 residues. V shed 4 bases and J 8 bases; nucleotides not matched to a gene: 12. The germline V gene encodes CDR1 SGHRS and CDR2 YFSETQ. CDR3 nucleotide sequence: TGCGCCAGCAGCCCCAGAGGACCAACAGGGGACATTCAGTACTTC. Its protein product is CASSPRGPTGDIQYF.

In its sample, this clone was seen a few times. CDR3 sequence: CASSIGRVLAKNIQYF. The CDR3 DNA reads TGTGCCAGTAGTATCGGGAGAGTCCTAGCCAAAAACATTCAGTACTTC. The chain links TRBV19 to TRBJ2-4, with a possible D match to TRBD2 (6 bases). The CDR3 has 16 residues. Germline V gives CDR1 LNHDA, CDR2 SQIVND (reference sequence). Trimming removed 3 bases from V and 0 bases from J, with 12 bases in between.

The rearrangement uses TRBV30 and TRBJ1-5; D is possibly TRBD1 (6 bases). The length of the CDR3 is 13 residues. V lost 0 bases and J 7 bases, leaving 10 bases between the germline ends. CDR1 GTSNPN and CDR2 SVGIG come from the germline V gene (reference sequence). CDR3: CAWSVKGGQPQHF. DNA for the CDR3: TGTGCCTGGAGTGTAAAGGGGGGCCAGCCCCAGCATTTT.

The chain links TRBV5-1 to TRBJ1-3, with 8 bases matching TRBD1. Germline CDR1 reads SGHRS; CDR2 reads YFSETQ. The CDR3 has 16 residues. Unmatched junction bases numbered 3, after V lost 0 bases and J lost 1 base. The CDR3 loop is CASSLDRGFSGNTIYF. The CDR3 nucleotides are TGCGCCAGCAGCTTGGACAGGGGGTTTTCTGGAAACACCATATATTTT.

The chain combines TRBV18 with TRBJ1-5; D uncertain. The V gene's germline CDR1 is KGHSH and CDR2 LQKENI. Between the trimmed V and J ends, which lost 2 bases and 6 bases, there was a span of 17 bases. This CDR3 contains 16 residues. This CDR3 reads CASSPKQDLSGQPQHF. CDR3 bases: TGTGCCAGCTCACCAAAGCAGGACCTAAGCGGTCAGCCCCAGCATTTT.

The chain carries TRBV11-3 and TRBJ2-2, with 8 bases lining up with TRBD2. The CDR3 is 19 amino acids. Germline trimming cut 3 bases from V and 2 bases from J; bases unmatched to any gene: 14. CDR1 and CDR2 (germline): SGHNT, YENEEA. Written as DNA, the CDR3 is TGTGCCAGCAGCTTCGCCGCCCGGGGGAGCGGGGGAAACACCGGGGAGCTGTTTTTT. Its protein product is CASSFAARGSGGNTGELFF.

The J gene is TRBJ2-1, the V gene TRBV9; the match to TRBD1 covers 7 bases. Germline trimming cut 3 bases from V and 0 bases from J; bases unmatched to any gene: 6. CDR1 and CDR2 from the germline V gene are SGDLS and YYNGEE. The CDR3 sequence is 16 residues long. CDR3 loop: CASSESGGPSYNEQFF. The CDR3 region has the DNA TGTGCCAGCAGCGAATCAGGGGGACCCTCCTACAATGAGCAGTTCTTC.

The chain employs TRBV9 and TRBJ1-3; D uncertain. With 4 bases removed from V and 1 base from J, the gap between germline ends came to 9 bases. The CDR3 runs to 14 residues. CDR1 is SGDLS and CDR2 is YYNGEE in the germline V gene. The CDR3 reads CASSPRTSGNTIYF. CDR3 nucleotides: TGTGCCAGCAGCCCCCGGACGTCTGGAAACACCATATATTTT.

V usage is TRBV7-9 and J usage is TRBJ2-1; 12 bases are a match to TRBD2. V dropped 2 bases and J dropped 8; count of bases not matched to a gene: 4. The CDR3 runs 15 residues. CDR1 and CDR2 (germline): SEHNR, FQNEAQ (reference sequence). The chain's CDR3 is CASSLRLAGGDEQFF. Here the CDR3 DNA reads TGTGCCAGCAGCTTACGGCTAGCGGGGGGGGATGAGCAGTTCTTC.

This clone was detected a few times. The genes are TRBV6-5 and TRBJ1-5; D unresolved. This CDR3 has 15 residues. CDR1 and CDR2 from the germline V gene are MNHEY and SVGAGI. The ends were cut back, 5 bases at V and 6 bases at J, with 17 bases in the middle. In DNA form, the CDR3 reads TGTGCCAGCAGTAGCTCAGGAGGTAGGACTCAGCCCCAGCATTTT. This translates into CASSSSGGRTQPQHF.

The chain joins TRBV6-6 to TRBJ2-7, with D uncertain. The V gene's germline CDR1 is MNHNY and CDR2 SVGAGI (reference sequence). This CDR3 region has 13 residues. V lost 2 bases and J lost 6, with 11 bases in between. CDR3 protein: CASSYRVPGEQYF. DNA of the CDR3: TGTGCCAGCAGTTACAGGGTTCCAGGCGAGCAGTACTTC.

In its sample, this clone was seen a few times. CDR3 sequence (DNA): TGTGCCAGCAGCCTCAATTCACCCCTCCACTTT. Translation: CASSLNSPLHF. The chain combines TRBV6-5 with TRBJ1-6; no clear D. V gave up 6 bases and J gave up 7 bases, with 4 bases separating them. The CDR3 has 11 amino acids. CDR1 is MNHEY and CDR2 is SVGAGI in the germline V gene.

The chain joins TRBV6-5 to TRBJ1-5; D unresolved. Between the trimmed V and J ends, which lost 6 bases and 5 bases, there was a span of 11 bases. The length of the CDR3 is 13 residues. CDR1 is MNHEY, CDR2 SVGAGI, per germline. The CDR3 spells CASRFRVDQPQHF. The DNA of the CDR3 is TGTGCCAGCAGATTCCGGGTCGATCAGCCCCAGCATTTT.

This sequence joins TRBV6-1 and TRBJ1-1, with unresolved D. CDR1 is MNHNS, CDR2 SASEGT, per germline. Trimming left V 8 bases short and J 0 bases short, with 13 bases between. The CDR3 consists of 14 residues. In DNA, the CDR3 is TGTGCCAGCCTCCAAGGGATCATGAACACTGAAGCTTTCTTT. Its translation: CASLQGIMNTEAFF.

This clone was observed a few times. V usage is TRBV7-3 and J usage is TRBJ1-3; D unclear. Per germline, CDR1 SGHTA and CDR2 FQGTGA. V was clipped by 4 bases and J by 5 bases, with 15 bases between them. This CDR3 comprises 15 residues. CDR3 residues: CASSSWRQRRNTIYF. DNA of the CDR3: TGTGCCAGCAGCTCCTGGAGGCAGAGGAGAAACACCATATATTTT.

The rearrangement joins TRBV5-6 to TRBJ2-1; TRBD1 is a possible D gene (5 bases). CDR1 and CDR2 (germline): SGHDT, YYEEEE. With 4 bases removed from V and 9 bases from J, the gap between germline ends came to 11 bases. This CDR3 comprises 12 residues. CDR3 DNA: TGTGCCAGCAGCCCCGACAGATTTGAGCAGTTCTTC. Protein: CASSPDRFEQFF.

The gene calls are TRBV5-1 and TRBJ2-2; D gene unclear. CDR1 is SGHRS and CDR2 is YFSETQ in the germline V gene. The CDR3 runs 15 residues. Trimming removed 6 bases at V and 6 bases at J, with 18 bases between. CDR3 loop: CASNTSPGFPGELFF. In nucleotides, the CDR3 is TGCGCCAGCAACACATCTCCCGGATTTCCCGGGGAGCTGTTTTTT.

V usage is TRBV28 and J usage is TRBJ2-3, with 10 bases matching TRBD2. The J segment lost 7 bases and the V segment lost 2 bases, leaving 6 bases of the junction unmatched. Germline V gives CDR1 MDHEN, CDR2 SYDVKM. This CDR3 is built from 15 residues. The CDR3 reads CASSLRSGGAYTQYF. The CDR3 nucleotides read TGTGCCAGCAGTTTAAGGAGCGGGGGGGCTTATACGCAGTATTTT.

In this sample, this clone turned up a few times. This rearrangement joins TRBV7-9 to TRBJ2-1, with 10 bases aligning to TRBD1. The CDR3 covers 15 residues. V shed 2 bases, J shed 4 bases, and the junction held 2 bases outside the gene matches. Looked up from germline, CDR1 is SEHNR and CDR2 is FQNEAQ (reference sequence). The CDR3 coding sequence is TGTGCCAGCAGCTTAAGACAGGGGGCTTACAATGAGCAGTTCTTC. Translating it yields CASSLRQGAYNEQFF.

The genes are TRBV11-1 and TRBJ1-2; maybe TRBD1 (6 bases). Trimming took 5 bases from V and 6 from J, leaving 16 bases between them. The CDR3 is 14 amino acids. Germline V lookup: CDR1 SGHAT, CDR2 FQDESV (reference sequence). The CDR3 DNA sequence: TGTGCCAGCAGCCCAGGGGACGGGGGCCATGGCTACACCTTC. Residues: CASSPGDGGHGYTF.

In its sample, this clone was seen a few times. This sequence joins TRBV19 and TRBJ2-7, with 8 bases lining up with TRBD2. From germline, CDR1 is LNHDA and CDR2 SQIVND (reference sequence). The CDR3 totals 11 residues. The ends lost 6 bases at V and 9 bases at J; junction bases unmatched: 4. CDR3 DNA: TGTGCCAGTAGCGGGGGGGCCTCGCAGTACTTC. Translation: CASSGGASQYF.

This sequence joins TRBV18 and TRBJ1-2, with TRBD1 matching over 8 bases. The germline V gene encodes CDR1 KGHSH and CDR2 LQKENI. V trimming: 6 bases; J trimming: 3 bases; junction bases outside the gene matches: 3. This CDR3 region has 13 residues. CDR3 coding DNA: TGTGCCAGCTCGTCGGACAGGGACTATGGCTACACCTTC. Translation gives CASSSDRDYGYTF.

This clone turned up a few times. The chain uses TRBV7-2 and TRBJ2-1; 12 bases align to TRBD2. V lost 5 bases, J lost 5 bases, and 7 bases stayed unmatched. The CDR3 length is 16 residues. Germline V CDR1 and CDR2: SGHTA, FQGNSA. CDR3 loop: CASSPYRTSGNNEQFF. The CDR3 coding sequence is TGTGCCAGCAGCCCATATAGGACTAGCGGGAACAATGAGCAGTTCTTC.

In this sample, this clone turned up a few times. The V gene is TRBV5-6, the J gene TRBJ1-2; 7 bases align to TRBD1. CDR1 is SGHDT, CDR2 YYEEEE, per germline. The CDR3 loop spans 14 amino acids. J was trimmed by 8 bases and V by 4 bases; bases with no gene match: 11. The CDR3 bases are TGTGCCAGCAGCCTCGGGAGACAGGGTCGCGGCTACACCTTC. Residues: CASSLGRQGRGYTF.